This T cell receptor beta chain was recorded in a study of TIL therapy for anti-PD-1-resistant metastatic lung cancer. The overall study: Tumors had a median PD-L1 proportion score of about 6.6%.

Between the trimmed V and J ends, which lost 0 bases and 2 bases, there was a span of 5 bases. This CDR3 spans 13 amino acids. Germline V CDR1 and CDR2: SGHNT, YYREEE (reference sequence). This was the immunoSEQ v3 assay. Profiling relied on immunoSEQ multiplex PCR, and the TCRdb table lists in-frame clones only, not all of them. The sample lists 45,000 to 60,000 clones; 71% were seen once. This clone was counted a single time. Time point: pre-treatment sample, taken before nivolumab and TIL therapy. Tumor tissue came from excised metastases, mostly pleural nodules or supraclavicular lymph nodes. Tumors were harvested before any PD-1/PD-L1 blockade.

This specimen consisted of tumor tissue, obtained at baseline. This TCR was sampled from a person aged 25-80 years with non-small cell lung cancer. The chain uses TRBV5-4 and TRBJ2-5, with D unresolved. The CDR3 sequence: CASSLVAQETQYF. CDR3 sequence (DNA): TGTGCCAGCAGCTTGGTTGCTCAAGAGACCCAGTACTTC.